The 25 T cell receptor beta chains in this list originate from one sample, sequenced in a study of blood T cell repertoires in COVID-19. Data came from immunoSEQ multiplex PCR; TCRdb stores just in-frame clones and leaves some out. Among more than 60,000 clones listed, around nine tenths were seen once. The sample comprised peripheral blood. The receptors originated from a man at least 80 years old with COVID-19, enrolled during active disease.

The chain recombines TRBV11-3 with TRBJ1-2, with 8 bases that match TRBD1. Germline V CDR1 and CDR2: SGHNT, YENEEA. The CDR3 runs to 16 residues. V lost 1 base to trimming and J lost 7 bases; unmatched junction nucleotides: 11. The CDR3 reads CASSLGGWQGARGYTF. The DNA of the CDR3 is TGTGCCAGCAGCTTAGGAGGGTGGCAGGGGGCGCGTGGCTACACCTTC.

In this sample, this clone turned up once. The V and J genes are TRBV6-5 and TRBJ1-1; 8 nucleotides agree with TRBD1. The V and J ends lost 3 bases and 8 bases, in that order; junction bases with no gene match: 5. This CDR3 has 13 amino acids. The V gene's germline CDR1 is MNHEY and CDR2 SVGAGI. The CDR3 DNA is TGTGCCAGCAGTTATCGGACAGGGTACGAAGCTTTCTTT. The encoded protein is CASSYRTGYEAFF.

This sequence joins TRBV6-5 and TRBJ1-5; 8 bases are shared with TRBD1. Trimming at V came to 4 bases and at J to 5 bases, leaving 10 bases not matched to a gene. CDR3 length equals 16 residues. Germline V gene sequence: CDR1 MNHEY, CDR2 SVGAGI. The CDR3 spells CASSSRTGLVDQPQHF. The CDR3 DNA follows: TGTGCCAGCAGTTCCCGGACAGGGTTGGTGGATCAGCCCCAGCATTTT.

J is TRBJ1-2 and V is TRBV18; maybe TRBD1 (5 bases). The CDR3 consists of 16 residues. The germline gives CDR1 KGHSH, CDR2 LQKENI. Deletions cut 2 bases from V and 4 bases from J, with 17 bases between. CDR3 sequence (DNA): TGTGCCAGCTCACCATCGGCGCAGGGACTCGGCTATGGCTACACCTTC. Translated: CASSPSAQGLGYGYTF.

This clone appeared a single time. The rearrangement uses TRBV19 and TRBJ1-4; TRBD1 is a possible D gene (5 bases). V lost 6 bases to trimming and J lost 3 bases, with 8 bases between them. CDR1 and CDR2 from the germline V gene are LNHDA and SQIVND (reference sequence). This CDR3 has 13 residues. The CDR3 coding sequence is TGTGCCAGTAGGACAGCGCCTAATGAAAAACTGTTTTTT. Residues: CASRTAPNEKLFF. Full variable domain (rest looked up from reference TRBV19 and TRBJ1-4): DGGITQSPKYLFRKEGQNVTLSCEQNLNHDAMYWYRQDPGQGLRLIYYSQIVNDFQKGDIAEGYSVSREKKESFPLTVTSAQKNPTAFYLCASRTAPNEKLFFGSGTQLSVL.

The V gene is TRBV3-1 (or the pseudogene TRBV3-2), the J gene TRBJ1-4; 8 nucleotides line up with TRBD1. In germline, CDR1 is LGHDT, CDR2 YNNKEL (reference sequence). The CDR3 sequence is 15 residues long. J gave up 8 bases and V 1 base, and 6 bases lay outside the gene matches. This CDR3 reads CASSQARTGREKLFF. The CDR3 nucleotides read TGTGCCAGCAGCCAAGCACGGACAGGGAGAGAAAAACTGTTTTTT.

The chain links TRBV4-1 to TRBJ2-7, with a tentative D call TRBD2 (5 bases). Germline V lookup: CDR1 MGHRA, CDR2 YSYEKL. The CDR3 runs 16 residues. The V gene lost 1 base and the J gene lost 0 bases, with 13 bases spanning the gap. CDR3 nucleotides: TGCGCCAGCAGCCAAGGGACTGGAAAGTACTCCTACGAGCAGTACTTC. Protein product: CASSQGTGKYSYEQYF.

The V gene is TRBV21-1, the J gene TRBJ2-1; TRBD1, the table's D call, lacks a check against the DNA. TRBV21-1 is a listed pseudogene. The CDR3 is 13 residues long. The CDR3 DNA sequence: TGTGCCAGCAGCAAAGACAGATACAATGAGCAGTTCTTC. Its protein is CASSKDRYNEQFF.

This clone is medium-sized by share. The rearrangement joins TRBV6-5 to TRBJ2-1; D may be TRBD1 (5 bases). The CDR3 contains 13 residues. Trimming removed 2 bases from V and 15 bases from J, with 17 bases in between. The germline V gene has CDR1 MNHEY and CDR2 SVGAGI. CDR3 region: CASSYKGVTLVFF. The CDR3 DNA follows: TGTGCCAGCAGTTACAAAGGGGTTACCCTCGTGTTCTTC.

The chain links TRBV7-2 to TRBJ1-5, with a weak D call TRBD1 (6 bases). Germline V lookup: CDR1 SGHTA, CDR2 FQGNSA. Trimming removed 1 base at V and 6 bases at J, with 13 bases between. CDR3 length: 15 residues. In nucleotides, the CDR3 is TGTGCCAGCAGCTTAGGGCGCCAGGGGACTCAGCCCCAGCATTTT. Its translation: CASSLGRQGTQPQHF. The full variable domain, with the rest looked up from reference TRBV7-2 and TRBJ1-5, is GAGVSQSPSNKVTEKGKDVELRCDPISGHTALYWYRQSLGQGLEFLIYFQGNSAPDKSGLPSDRFSAERTGGSVSTLTIQRTQQEDSAVYLCASSLGRQGTQPQHFGDGTRLSIL.

This chain uses TRBV10-3 with TRBJ2-1; 7 nucleotides line up with TRBD1. With V trimmed by 5 bases and J by 5 bases, 3 bases remained unmatched. Germline V gene lookup returns CDR1 ENHRY and CDR2 SYGVKD. CDR3 length equals 13 residues. DNA for the CDR3: TGTGCCATCAGTAGAACAGGGGACAATGAGCAGTTCTTC. It encodes CAISRTGDNEQFF.

This chain links TRBV6-1 with TRBJ2-6, with D hard to call. Germline V lookup: CDR1 MNHNS, CDR2 SASEGT. The CDR3 is 15 residues long. The V and J ends lost 3 bases and 2 bases respectively, with 8 bases between them. CDR3 protein: CASSEVPTGANVLTF. CDR3 in DNA: TGTGCCAGCAGTGAGGTACCTACTGGGGCCAACGTCCTGACTTTC.

V and J are TRBV6-2 or TRBV6-3 and TRBJ2-5; 7 nucleotides agree with TRBD2. V lost 4 bases, J lost 4 bases, and 3 bases stayed unmatched. The CDR3 has 13 residues. CDR1 and CDR2 from the germline V gene are MNHEY and SVGEGT. The CDR3 sequence is CASSSSGVETQYF. The CDR3 DNA follows: TGTGCCAGCAGTTCGAGCGGGGTAGAGACCCAGTACTTC.

The chain is built from TRBV2 and TRBJ1-2; a weak D match, TRBD1 (5 bases). This CDR3 contains 14 residues. Germline assignment: CDR1 SNHLY and CDR2 FYNNEI. V gave up 2 bases and J gave up 2 bases, with 9 bases separating them. In DNA form, the CDR3 reads TGTGCCAGCAGTGAATGGGGACTAAACTATGGCTACACCTTC. This codes for CASSEWGLNYGYTF.

The chain links TRBV5-1 to TRBJ1-1; tentative D call: TRBD1 (6 bases). V gave up 2 bases and J gave up 1 base, with 9 bases separating them. The CDR3 is 14 residues long. The germline V gene encodes CDR1 SGHRS and CDR2 YFSETQ. The CDR3 loop reads CASSLEGGNTEAFF. CDR3 in DNA: TGCGCCAGCAGCTTAGAAGGGGGGAACACTGAAGCTTTCTTT. Full variable domain (outside the CDR3, taken from reference TRBV5-1 and TRBJ1-1): KAGVTQTPRYLIKTRGQQVTLSCSPISGHRSVSWYQQTPGQGLQFLFEYFSETQRNKGNFPGRFSGRQFSNSRSEMNVSTLELGDSALYLCASSLEGGNTEAFFGQGTRLTVV.

This clone has a handful of counts. V gene TRBV28 combines with J gene TRBJ2-3; TRBD2 matches at 11 bases. The CDR3 is made up of 15 amino acids. After removal of 5 bases from V and 1 base from J, the junction contained 2 bases not matched to a gene. Germline CDR1 MDHEN, CDR2 SYDVKM. CDR3 region: CASSPTSGGTDTQYF. CDR3 nucleotide sequence: TGTGCCAGCAGTCCGACTAGCGGGGGCACAGATACGCAGTATTTT.

The chain carries TRBV27 and TRBJ1-1; D gene uncertain. Trimming cost V 2 bases and J 5 bases, with 18 bases left between them. CDR3 length equals 16 residues. Germline CDR1 is MNHEY and CDR2 is SMNVEV (reference sequence). CDR3 sequence reads: CASSLNPAGRNTEAFF. The CDR3 region has the DNA TGTGCCAGCAGTTTAAACCCGGCGGGGAGGAATACTGAAGCTTTCTTT.

This clone appeared once. The chain is built from TRBV6-5 and TRBJ2-3, with D possibly being TRBD1 (6 bases). The CDR3 contains 13 residues. Germline assignment: CDR1 MNHEY and CDR2 SVGAGI. V was clipped by 6 bases and J by 10 bases, with 17 bases between them. The CDR3 DNA reads as TGTGCCAGCAGGAGTCAGGGGATTGATGCGCAGTATTTT. Residues: CASRSQGIDAQYF.

The chain carries TRBV6-2 or TRBV6-3 and TRBJ1-1; no definite D call. The germline V and J ends were trimmed by 5 bases and 1 base, with 8 bases remaining between them. This CDR3 spans 13 amino acids. Germline-derived CDR1 and CDR2 are MNHEY and SVGEGT. CDR3 DNA: TGTGCCAGCAGTCCAGTAGCGAACACTGAAGCTTTCTTT. This gives the protein CASSPVANTEAFF.

This clone was recorded only once. The J gene is TRBJ1-5, the V gene TRBV2; 11 bases line up with TRBD1. V was pared by 6 bases and J by 0 bases, with 10 bases of the junction left unmatched. The germline CDR1 and CDR2 sequences are SNHLY and FYNNEI. This CDR3 comprises 18 residues. CDR3: CASSSGTGGPYSNQPQHF. The DNA for the CDR3 is TGTGCCAGCAGCTCCGGGACAGGGGGACCGTATAGCAATCAGCCCCAGCATTTT.

The chain uses TRBV12-3 or TRBV12-4 and TRBJ1-2; possibly TRBD1 for D (6 bases). With 6 bases removed from V and 4 bases from J, the gap between germline ends came to 12 bases. The CDR3 sequence is 13 residues long. The CDR3 is CASSSGTPYGYTF. CDR3 nucleotides: TGTGCCAGCAGCTCCGGGACACCCTATGGCTACACCTTC.

This clone has only one observation. J is TRBJ1-3 and V is TRBV9, with 7 bases fitting TRBD1. V dropped 3 bases and J dropped 0; count of bases not matched to a gene: 9. This CDR3 spans 17 amino acids. Germline V gene data show CDR1 as SGDLS and CDR2 as YYNGEE. CDR3 nucleotide sequence: TGTGCCAGCAGCGAGGGGGCCCAGGGCTTCTCTGGAAACACCATATATTTT. This gives the protein CASSEGAQGFSGNTIYF.

This chain links TRBV7-9 with TRBJ1-2, with D possibly TRBD1 on 6 matching bases. V lost 5 bases and J 8 bases, leaving 21 bases between the germline ends. The length of the CDR3 is 15 residues. The germline V gene encodes CDR1 SEHNR and CDR2 FQNEAQ (reference sequence). The DNA of the CDR3 is TGTGCCAGCAGCGCCTTCACCACCGACAGGAGAGGCTACACCTTC. Protein product: CASSAFTTDRRGYTF.

The J gene is TRBJ2-3, the V gene TRBV5-1, with a possible D match to TRBD1 (5 bases). Germline V gene sequence: CDR1 SGHRS, CDR2 YFSETQ. The CDR3 spans 15 residues. Trimming shortened V by 2 bases and J by 0 bases, and 10 bases separated the two germline ends. The CDR3 bases are TGCGCCAGCAGCTTACAGGCGCTTAGCACAGATACGCAGTATTTT. Translated, it gives CASSLQALSTDTQYF.

V usage is TRBV10-2 and J usage is TRBJ2-7; D possibly corresponds to TRBD1 (6 bases). This CDR3 is built from 11 residues. Germline values: CDR1 WSHSY, CDR2 SAAADI. V lost 6 bases, J lost 7 bases, and 10 bases lay in between. The CDR3 region has the DNA TGCGCCAGCAGGTTAGACAGGGAGCAGTACTTC. Residues: CASRLDREQYF.